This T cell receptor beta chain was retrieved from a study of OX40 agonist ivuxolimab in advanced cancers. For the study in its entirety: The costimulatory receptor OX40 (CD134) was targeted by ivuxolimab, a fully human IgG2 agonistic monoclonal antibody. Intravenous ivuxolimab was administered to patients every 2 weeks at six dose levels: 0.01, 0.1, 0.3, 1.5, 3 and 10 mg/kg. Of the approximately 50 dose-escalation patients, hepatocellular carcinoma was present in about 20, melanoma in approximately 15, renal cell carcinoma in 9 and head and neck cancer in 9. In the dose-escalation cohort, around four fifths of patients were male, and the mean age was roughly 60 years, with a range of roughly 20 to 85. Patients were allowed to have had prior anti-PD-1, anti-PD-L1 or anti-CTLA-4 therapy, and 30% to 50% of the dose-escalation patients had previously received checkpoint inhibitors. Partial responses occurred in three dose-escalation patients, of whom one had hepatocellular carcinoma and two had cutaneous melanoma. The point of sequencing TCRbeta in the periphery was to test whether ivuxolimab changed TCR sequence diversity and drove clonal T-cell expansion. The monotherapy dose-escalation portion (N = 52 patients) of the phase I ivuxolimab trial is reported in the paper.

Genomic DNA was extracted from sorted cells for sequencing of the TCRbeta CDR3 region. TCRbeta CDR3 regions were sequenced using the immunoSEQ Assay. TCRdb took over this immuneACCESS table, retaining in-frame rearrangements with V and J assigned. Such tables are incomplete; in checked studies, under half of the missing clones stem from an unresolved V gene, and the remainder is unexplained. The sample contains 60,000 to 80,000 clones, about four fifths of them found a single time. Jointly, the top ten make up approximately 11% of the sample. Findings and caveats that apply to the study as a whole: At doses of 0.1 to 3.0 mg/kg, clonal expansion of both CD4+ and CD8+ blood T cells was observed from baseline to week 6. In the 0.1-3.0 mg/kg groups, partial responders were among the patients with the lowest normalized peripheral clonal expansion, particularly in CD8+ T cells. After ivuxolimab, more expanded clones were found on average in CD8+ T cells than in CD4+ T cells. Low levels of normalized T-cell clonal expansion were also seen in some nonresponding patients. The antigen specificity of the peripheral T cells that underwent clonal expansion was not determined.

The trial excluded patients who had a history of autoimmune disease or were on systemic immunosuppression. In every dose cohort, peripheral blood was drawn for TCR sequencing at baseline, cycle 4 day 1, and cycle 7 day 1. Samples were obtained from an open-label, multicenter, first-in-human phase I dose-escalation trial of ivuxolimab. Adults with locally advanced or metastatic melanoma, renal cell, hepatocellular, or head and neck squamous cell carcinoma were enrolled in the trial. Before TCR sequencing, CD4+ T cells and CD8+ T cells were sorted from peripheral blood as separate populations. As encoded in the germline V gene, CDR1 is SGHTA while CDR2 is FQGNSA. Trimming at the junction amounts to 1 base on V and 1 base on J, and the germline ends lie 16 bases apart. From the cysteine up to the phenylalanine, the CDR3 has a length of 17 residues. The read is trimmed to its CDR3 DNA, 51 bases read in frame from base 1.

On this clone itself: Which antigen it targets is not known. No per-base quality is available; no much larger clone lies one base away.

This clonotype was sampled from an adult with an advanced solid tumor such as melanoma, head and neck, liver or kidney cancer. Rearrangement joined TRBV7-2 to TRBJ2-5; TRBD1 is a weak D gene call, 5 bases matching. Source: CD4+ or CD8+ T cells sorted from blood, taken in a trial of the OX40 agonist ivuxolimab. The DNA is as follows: TGTGCCAGCAGCTTAGGGCCGCGGCAGGGCGGCCAAGAGACCCAGTACTTC. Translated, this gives CASSLGPRQGGQETQYF.